The entry that follows covers one TCR beta chain sequence. Its target is not known. This record comes from a study of T cell responses to AZD1222 COVID-19 vaccine. Libraries were prepared by immunoSEQ multiplex PCR; TCRdb keeps only in-frame clonotypes and omits some of them. Of roughly 120,000 clones detected, 88% appear once; the ten largest clones hold under 4.5%. Study-wide results and caveats: Targets within unmutated variant regions were reportedly found for nearly half of spike-specific TCRs. In all cases, repertoires were sampled only after the peak T cell response. The donor group comprised mostly white British people and more females; the analysis possibly underestimated clonal diversity.

The sequenced sample was peripheral blood, obtained on day 0 of AZD1222 vaccination. This receptor was identified in an adult in good health.

This chain's CDR3 is CASSSGRNTGELFF. CDR3 DNA sequence: TGTGCCAGTAGTTCCGGGAGGAACACCGGGGAGCTGTTTTTT. The V call is TRBV19, the J call TRBJ2-2; tentatively, D is TRBD2 (6 bases). Germline CDR1 is LNHDA and CDR2 is SQIVND (reference sequence). Trimming removed 5 bases from V and 1 base from J, with 8 bases in between. This CDR3 contains 14 residues.